The rows below give T cell receptor beta chains drawn from one sample of a study of control samples from healthy donors and cancer patients. The assay was immunoSEQ multiplex PCR, and TCRdb's table has in-frame clones only and misses some. The sample carries roughly 150,000 clones, approximately 90% recorded once. The sample comprised blood. The receptors originated from a woman in her twenties or thirties in good health. CDR3s include the opening cysteine and the closing phenylalanine or tryptophan. A D gene is named only where the DNA matches it firmly. The listing skips clone size in some rows; elsewhere it reads once, few, many or a size class.

d_call clone_size j_call v_call cdr3_aa cdr3_nt
NA NA TRBJ1-1 TRBV15 CATSRDRIANTEAFF TGTGCCACCAGCAGAGATCGCATAGCGAACACTGAAGCTTTCTTT
TRBD2 NA TRBJ2-1 TRBV28 CASSFPRGAGGGNEQFF TGTGCCAGCAGTTTCCCCCGTGGCGCGGGAGGGGGGAATGAGCAGTTCTTC
NA NA TRBJ1-1 TRBV15 CATSRDRRVNTEAFF TGTGCCACCAGCAGAGATCGAAGGGTGAACACTGAAGCTTTCTTT
TRBD2 NA TRBJ2-2 TRBV28 CASSFSASGKGGTGELFF TGTGCCAGCAGTTTTAGTGCTAGCGGGAAGGGGGGTACCGGGGAGCTGTTTTTT
TRBD2 once TRBJ2-2 TRBV5-1 CASSLTAGGANTGELFF TGCGCCAGCAGCTTGACAGCGGGAGGGGCGAACACCGGGGAGCTGTTTTTT
TRBD2 NA TRBJ2-7 TRBV7-9 CASSGRGPRLEQYF TGTGCCAGCAGCGGGAGGGGCCCCCGCCTAGAGCAGTACTTC
TRBD2 NA TRBJ2-1 TRBV5-1 CASSSGLAGPNEQFF TGCGCCAGCAGCTCGGGACTAGCGGGACCCAATGAGCAGTTCTTC
TRBD1 NA TRBJ2-1 TRBV24-1 CATSDPGQGSYNEQFF TGTGCCACCAGCGACCCGGGACAGGGGTCCTACAATGAGCAGTTCTTC
NA NA TRBJ2-2 TRBV3-1/TRBV3-2 CASSQGFEVPGELFF TGTGCCAGCAGCCAAGGTTTTGAGGTGCCCGGGGAGCTGTTTTTT
NA NA TRBJ1-1 TRBV30 CAHGSIEAFF TGTGCGCACGGATCCATTGAAGCTTTCTTT
TRBD1 NA TRBJ1-6 TRBV9 CASSDPGQGGSPLHF TGTGCCAGCAGCGACCCAGGACAGGGAGGCTCACCCCTCCACTTT
NA NA TRBJ1-1 TRBV6-1 CASSEGENTEAFF TGTGCCAGCAGTGAGGGGGAGAACACTGAAGCTTTCTTT
NA NA TRBJ2-6 TRBV5-1 CASSFDTPSGANVLTF TGCGCCAGCAGCTTTGACACACCCTCTGGGGCCAACGTCCTGACTTTC
NA NA TRBJ1-1 TRBV28 CASSPGAVPVAFF TGTGCCAGCAGTCCGGGGGCGGTGCCGGTAGCTTTCTTT
NA NA TRBJ1-1 TRBV19 CASLRGTEAFF TGTGCCAGCCTGAGGGGCACTGAAGCTTTCTTT
TRBD2 once TRBJ2-1 TRBV2 CASKLAGEQFF TGTGCCAGCAAGCTAGCGGGCGAGCAGTTCTTC
NA NA TRBJ2-5 TRBV19 CASSMGSLRQETQYF TGTGCCAGTAGTATGGGCAGCCTCCGACAAGAGACCCAGTACTTC